This T cell receptor beta chain was identified during a study of T-cell reconstitution after alpha-beta-depleted transplantation in children. This clonotype has just a few counts. The length of the CDR3 is 17 residues. Germline CDR1 is SGHTA and CDR2 is FQGNSA. Trimming cost V 5 bases and J 1 base; bases outside gene matches: 11. Unique molecular identifiers featured in how the TCRbeta library was prepared. TCRdb recomputed calls from the PCR reads with MiXCR, one row per CDR3 protein. The sample gives around 400,000 distinct CDR3 sequences, approximately 11% of which show up once; roughly 5.5% is in the top ten.

This receptor was identified in a human donor who donated a stem cell graft to a child with acute myeloid leukemia. The rearrangement joins TRBV7-2 to TRBJ1-5; 7 bases map to TRBD1. This material consisted of PBMCs from the stem cell graft donor, taken from the stem cell graft. The CDR3 spells CASSEGAGGRSNQPQHF. For the CDR3, the DNA is TGTGCCAGCAGCGAGGGGGCAGGGGGGCGAAGCAATCAGCCCCAGCATTTT.